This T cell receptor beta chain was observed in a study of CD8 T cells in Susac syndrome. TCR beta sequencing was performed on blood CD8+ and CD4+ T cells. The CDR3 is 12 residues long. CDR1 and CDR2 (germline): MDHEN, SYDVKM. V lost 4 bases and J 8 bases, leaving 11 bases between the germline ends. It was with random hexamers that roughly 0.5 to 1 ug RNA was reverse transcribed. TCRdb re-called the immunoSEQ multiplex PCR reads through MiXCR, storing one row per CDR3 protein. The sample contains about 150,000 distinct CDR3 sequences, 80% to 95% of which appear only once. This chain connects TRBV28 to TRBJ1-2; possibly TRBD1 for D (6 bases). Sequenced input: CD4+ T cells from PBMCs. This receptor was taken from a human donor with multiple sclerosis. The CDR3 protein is CASSSQGKGYTF. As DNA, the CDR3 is TGTGCCAGCAGTTCCCAGGGGAAGGGCTACACCTTC.